This T cell receptor beta chain was captured by sequencing in a study of T-cell memory formation after mild COVID-19. In the study overall: TCR clustering was largely donor specific.

General study findings and limits: Contracting CD4+ clones lay largely in CM and EM, with CD8+ ones residing in EMRA. Balance between CD4 and CD8 was seen in clones contracting day 15 to 85, and a CD4+ lean was seen in later expanders.

Note on this clonotype: No antigen is known for it.

TCRdb reprocessed the 5' RACE reads via MiXCR and lists one record per CDR3 protein. The sample shows roughly 600,000 distinct CDR3 sequences, 18% of them seen only once. CDR1 is MDHEN, CDR2 SYDVKM, per germline. The V and J ends lost 6 bases and 0 bases respectively, with 16 bases between them. The CDR3 totals 16 residues. This chain connects TRBV28 to TRBJ2-3, with D possibly matching TRBD1 (6 bases). The clonotype comes from an adult woman who had mild COVID-19 (a few samples of this study predate the infection). Cell type and time point are not known. The sequenced material came from PBMCs or a T cell subset sorted from them (not recorded which). The CDR3 reads CASSRGGRGSTDTQYF. The CDR3, as DNA: TGTGCCAGCAGCCGAGGAGGCAGGGGTAGCACAGATACGCAGTATTTT. The variable domain in full, completed from reference TRBV28 and TRBJ2-3, reads DVKVTQSSRYLVKRTGEKVFLECVQDMDHENMFWYRQDPGLGLRLIYFSYDVKMKEKGDIPEGYSVSREKKERFSLILESASTNQTSMYLCASSRGGRGSTDTQYFGPGTRLTVL.